These 19 T cell receptor beta chains originate from one sample sequenced in a study of regulatory T cells in long-lasting Graves disease. This sample's time point: newly diagnosed GD, antithyroid drugs for less than 3 months. From RNA extracted from PBMCs, the TCR library was made. Through Arm-PCR of CDR3 regions and iRepertoire HTBI primers, TCR beta libraries were built. TCRdb re-called the multiplex PCR reads with MiXCR, one entry per CDR3 protein. The sample has fewer than 350,000 distinct CDR3 sequences; approximately 20% are singletons. This sample comprised peripheral blood mononuclear cells (PBMCs), obtained at new diagnosis, from a patient treated with antithyroid drugs. Receptors originate from a female donor with Graves disease.

The table lists this clonotype with many counts. Written as DNA, the CDR3 is TGTGCCAGCAGCCGTCGACATTCCTCCTATAATTCACCCCTCCACTTT. Translation gives CASSRRHSSYNSPLHF. This chain connects TRBV14 to TRBJ1-6, with D unclear. V was shortened by 4 bases and J by 0 bases, with 10 bases between the two germline ends. This CDR3 has 16 amino acids. CDR1 and CDR2 (germline): SGHDN, FVKESK.

This clonotype was found many times. The chain joins TRBV2 to TRBJ2-1; D remains ambiguous. Trimming removed 7 bases from V and 0 bases from J, with 10 bases in between. The germline V gene encodes CDR1 SNHLY and CDR2 FYNNEI. This CDR3 is built from 14 residues. The DNA for the CDR3 is TGTGCCAGCACCGGAGATAGCTCCTACAATGAGCAGTTCTTC. Its protein is CASTGDSSYNEQFF.

This clonotype came up many times. The J gene is TRBJ2-7, the V gene TRBV2, with D tentatively TRBD1 (6 bases). Trimming pared 8 bases from V and 3 bases from J, leaving 14 bases between. Germline loops: CDR1 SNHLY, CDR2 FYNNEI. The CDR3 runs 13 residues. Here the CDR3 reads CASSRGRGYEQYF. As DNA, the CDR3 is TGTGCCAGCTCCAGAGGCAGGGGCTACGAGCAGTACTTC.

There are many counts of this clonotype. Germline is not matched at one junction end, which may reflect a read error. J is TRBJ2-7 and V is TRBV12-3 or TRBV12-4; TRBD2 might be the D (6 bases). The CDR3 has 14 amino acids. The CDR3 DNA follows: TGTGCCAGCAGTCTAGCGTTCACCAACTACGAGCAGTACTTC. Its protein is CASSLAFTNYEQYF.

This clonotype was counted at least ten times. V usage is TRBV5-1 and J usage is TRBJ2-7, with D tentatively TRBD2 (5 bases). The V gene's germline CDR1 is SGHRS and CDR2 YFSETQ. This CDR3 contains 17 residues. With 0 bases removed from V and 0 bases from J, the gap between germline ends came to 16 bases. The CDR3 loop reads CASSLVPQTAGSYEQYF. DNA of the CDR3: TGCGCCAGCAGCTTGGTTCCCCAGACGGCGGGCTCCTACGAGCAGTACTTC.

This clonotype has ten or more counts. V and J are TRBV20-1 and TRBJ2-7; tentative D call: TRBD2 (6 bases). The V gene's germline CDR1 is DFQATT and CDR2 SNEGSKA (reference sequence). Trimming cost V 6 bases and J 6 bases, with 18 bases left between them. This CDR3 is 13 amino acids long. CDR3 DNA sequence: TGCAGTGCAAGCGGACGCTCCGGGGGCGAGCAGTACTTC. Amino acid sequence: CSASGRSGGEQYF.

This clonotype was seen repeatedly, ten times or more. The J gene is TRBJ2-7, the V gene TRBV6-1; D is uncertain. The CDR3 covers 16 residues. Germline lookup yields CDR1 MNHNS and CDR2 SASEGT. Trimming pared 2 bases from V and 6 bases from J, leaving 20 bases between. CDR3 DNA sequence: TGTGCCAGCAGTGAAAAAACAGAACAGTTTGTTCCCGAGCAGTACTTC. It specifies CASSEKTEQFVPEQYF.

This sequence joins TRBV28 and TRBJ2-2; 11 positions agree with TRBD2. The CDR3 length is 15 residues. Trimming removed 6 bases from V and 6 bases from J; junction bases left unmatched: 6. Germline assignment: CDR1 MDHEN and CDR2 SYDVKM. The CDR3 DNA reads as TGTGCCAGCAGAGGGACTAGCGGTGTCCCCGGGGAGCTGTTTTTT. It codes for CASRGTSGVPGELFF.

This clonotype was observed at least ten times. CDR3 DNA sequence: TGTGCCAGCAGGAGTACTCCAACAGATACGCAGTATTTT. It translates to CASRSTPTDTQYF. The genes are TRBV2 and TRBJ2-3; no firm D call. CDR1 is SNHLY and CDR2 is FYNNEI in the germline V gene. This CDR3 is 13 amino acids long. Trimming stripped 6 bases from V and 3 bases from J, with 10 bases between.

This chain uses TRBV19 with TRBJ2-7; 9 bases match TRBD2. Germline lookup yields CDR1 LNHDA and CDR2 SQIVND (reference sequence). This CDR3 comprises 13 residues. J gave up 4 bases and V 9 bases, and 7 bases lay outside the gene matches. The chain's CDR3 is CASAQGLAYEQYF. In DNA, the CDR3 is TGTGCCAGCGCACAGGGACTAGCTTACGAGCAGTACTTC.

This clonotype was seen ten or more times. No conserved phenylalanine or tryptophan is present at the end of the CDR3, so a read error is the likely explanation. The chain couples TRBV12-3 or TRBV12-4 to TRBJ2-2; D not certain. The CDR3 runs to 14 residues. V lost 2 bases and J lost 6, with 10 bases in between. In nucleotides, the CDR3 is TGTGCCAGCAGTTTAAAGTTTCTCCCCGGGGAGCTGTTTTCT. The encoded protein is CASSLKFLPGELFS.

This clonotype appeared many times. The chain combines TRBV5-6 with TRBJ2-5; 8 nucleotides line up with TRBD2. The junction had 8 bases not matched to a gene; V was cut back by 2 bases and J by 2 bases. This CDR3 is built from 16 residues. Per germline, CDR1 SGHDT and CDR2 YYEEEE. The CDR3 bases are TGTGCCAGCAGCTTCGGCCTAGCGGGTTCTCAAGAGACCCAGTACTTC. It is translated as CASSFGLAGSQETQYF.

The chain recombines TRBV20-1 with TRBJ1-5, with 9 nucleotides matching TRBD1. Losses at the gene ends were 3 bases for V and 11 bases for J; bases not matched to a gene: 8. From germline, CDR1 is DFQATT and CDR2 SNEGSKA (reference sequence). CDR3 length equals 13 residues. CDR3 sequence (DNA): TGCAGTGCTAGGGGACAGGGAGTAGAGGCCCAGCATTTT. Protein sequence: CSARGQGVEAQHF.

The table lists this clonotype with a few counts. The chain combines TRBV3-1 with TRBJ2-1; TRBD2 matches 13 bases. V shed 2 bases and J 9 bases; nucleotides not matched to a gene: 4. Germline V gene lookup returns CDR1 LGHDT and CDR2 YNNKEL (reference sequence). CDR3 length: 15 amino acids. The CDR3 nucleotides are TGTGCCAGCAGCCAATGGACTAGCGGGAGTAGTGAGCAGTTCTTC. It encodes CASSQWTSGSSEQFF.

The V gene is TRBV7-8, the J gene TRBJ2-2; a weak D match, TRBD1 (5 bases). The germline CDR1 and CDR2 sequences are SGHVS and FQNEAQ. V was clipped by 6 bases and J by 1 base, with 9 bases between them. The CDR3 is 14 amino acids. CDR3 residues: CASRPDRNTGELFF. DNA for the CDR3: TGTGCCAGCAGACCCGACAGGAACACCGGGGAGCTGTTTTTT.

This clonotype was counted at least ten times. V usage is TRBV20-1 and J usage is TRBJ1-1; D gene unclear. There are 13 residues in the CDR3. The germline V gene has CDR1 DFQATT and CDR2 SNEGSKA (reference sequence). The V end lost 5 bases, the J end lost 4 bases, and 14 bases lay between the germline ends. DNA for the CDR3: TGCAGTGCTCCGGCACGGGGAACCACTGAAGCTTTCTTT. This codes for CSAPARGTTEAFF.

This clonotype has at least ten counts. The chain uses TRBV10-1 and TRBJ2-7; 9 nucleotides line up with TRBD2. Germline lookup yields CDR1 WNHNN and CDR2 SYGVQD (reference sequence). Trimming cost V 5 bases and J 5 bases; bases outside gene matches: 4. The CDR3 has 13 amino acids. The CDR3 spells CASSLAGAHEQYF. The CDR3 DNA reads as TGCGCCAGCAGTTTAGCGGGAGCCCACGAGCAGTACTTC.

This clonotype was recorded a few times. CDR3 sequence: CASSLGSKPDEQFF. The CDR3 region has the DNA TGTGCCAGCAGTTTGGGGTCAAAGCCCGATGAGCAGTTCTTC. The chain joins TRBV28 to TRBJ2-1; no definite D call. Germline V lookup: CDR1 MDHEN, CDR2 SYDVKM. This CDR3 comprises 14 residues. Trimming removed 3 bases from V and 8 bases from J, with 14 bases in between.

At least ten counts were recorded for this clonotype. The chain has TRBV28 and TRBJ1-4; D gene ambiguous. Trimming left V 8 bases short and J 3 bases short, with 10 bases between. The CDR3 runs to 13 residues. The germline gives CDR1 MDHEN, CDR2 SYDVKM. The DNA for the CDR3 is TGTGCCAGCCTCCAGCCATCTAATGAAAAACTGTTTTTT. This sequence encodes CASLQPSNEKLFF. Looking up the rest from reference TRBV28 and TRBJ1-4 gives the full variable domain: DVKVTQSSRYLVKRTGEKVFLECVQDMDHENMFWYRQDPGLGLRLIYFSYDVKMKEKGDIPEGYSVSREKKERFSLILESASTNQTSMYLCASLQPSNEKLFFGSGTQLSVL.